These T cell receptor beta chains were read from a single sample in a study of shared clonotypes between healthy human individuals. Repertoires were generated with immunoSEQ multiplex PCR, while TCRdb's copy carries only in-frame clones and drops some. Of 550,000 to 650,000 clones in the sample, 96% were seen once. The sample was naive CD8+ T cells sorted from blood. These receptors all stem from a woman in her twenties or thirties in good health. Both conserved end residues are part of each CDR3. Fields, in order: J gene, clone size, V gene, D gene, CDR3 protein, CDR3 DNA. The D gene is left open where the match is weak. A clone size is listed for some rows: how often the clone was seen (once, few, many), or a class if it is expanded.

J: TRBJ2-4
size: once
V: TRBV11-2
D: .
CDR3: CASSFPDRPLAKNIQYF
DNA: TGTGCCAGCAGCTTCCCAGACAGACCTCTAGCCAAAAACATTCAGTACTTC

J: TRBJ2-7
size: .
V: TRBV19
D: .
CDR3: CASARTDVSYEQYF
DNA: TGTGCCAGCGCCCGGACGGACGTCTCCTACGAGCAGTACTTC

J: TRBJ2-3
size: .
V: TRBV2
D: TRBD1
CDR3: CASWDRASTDTQYF
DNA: TGTGCCAGCTGGGACAGGGCTTCCACAGATACGCAGTATTTT

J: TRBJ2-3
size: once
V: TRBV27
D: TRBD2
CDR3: CASRRLATSTDTQYF
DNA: TGTGCCAGCAGGCGACTAGCGACAAGCACAGATACGCAGTATTTT

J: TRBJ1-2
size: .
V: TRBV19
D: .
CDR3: CATRPRSNYGYTF
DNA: TGTGCCACCAGACCCCGCAGTAACTATGGCTACACCTTC

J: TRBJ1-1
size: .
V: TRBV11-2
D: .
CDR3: CASSLGVMNTEAFF
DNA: TGTGCCAGCAGCTTAGGAGTAATGAACACTGAAGCTTTCTTT

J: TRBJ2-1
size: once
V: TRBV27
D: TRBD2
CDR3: CASSLMAGGPHNEQFF
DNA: TGTGCCAGCAGTTTAATGGCGGGAGGGCCTCACAATGAGCAGTTCTTC

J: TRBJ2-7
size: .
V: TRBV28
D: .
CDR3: CASSLTGGDYEQYF
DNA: TGTGCCAGCAGTTTGACGGGGGGCGACTACGAGCAGTACTTC

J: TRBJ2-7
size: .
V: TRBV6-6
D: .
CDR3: CVLYRSYEQYF
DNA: TGTGTTTTGTACAGGTCCTACGAGCAGTACTTC

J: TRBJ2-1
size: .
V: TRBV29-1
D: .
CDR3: CSVVWLGNEQFF
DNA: TGCAGCGTTGTGTGGCTAGGCAATGAGCAGTTCTTC

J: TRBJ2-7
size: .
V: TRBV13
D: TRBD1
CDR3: CASSLARPGQEDYEQYF
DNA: TGTGCCAGCAGCTTAGCACGGCCGGGACAGGAAGACTACGAGCAGTACTTC

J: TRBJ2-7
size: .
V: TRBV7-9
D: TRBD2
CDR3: CASSGWPSGLSSYEQYF
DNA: TGTGCCAGCAGCGGGTGGCCTAGCGGGTTGAGCTCCTACGAGCAGTACTTC

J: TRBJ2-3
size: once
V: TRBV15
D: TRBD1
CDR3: CATNSPGQGSSDTQYF
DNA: TGTGCCACCAATTCTCCGGGACAGGGGTCTTCAGATACGCAGTATTTT

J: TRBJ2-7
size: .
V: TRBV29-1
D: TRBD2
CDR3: CSVAGLASYEQYF
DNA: TGCAGCGTTGCGGGACTAGCTAGCTACGAGCAGTACTTC

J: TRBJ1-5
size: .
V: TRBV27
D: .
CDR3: CASSLSAGEYNQPQHF
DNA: TGTGCCAGCAGTTTATCCGCAGGGGAGTACAATCAGCCCCAGCATTTT

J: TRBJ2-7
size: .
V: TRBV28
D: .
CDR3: CASSFDSDASYEQYF
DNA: TGTGCCAGCAGTTTTGATTCGGACGCCTCCTACGAGCAGTACTTC

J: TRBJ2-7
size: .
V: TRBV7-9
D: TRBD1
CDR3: CASSLLRRDRGYEQYF
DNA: TGTGCCAGCAGCTTACTTCGACGGGACAGGGGCTACGAGCAGTACTTC

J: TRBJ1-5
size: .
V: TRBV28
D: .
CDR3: CASSLYYSNQPQHF
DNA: TGTGCCAGCAGTTTATACTATAGCAATCAGCCCCAGCATTTT

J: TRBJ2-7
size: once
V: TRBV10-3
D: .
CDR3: CAISGPDGGAEWEQYF
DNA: TGTGCCATCAGTGGGCCCGATGGGGGCGCGGAATGGGAGCAGTACTTC

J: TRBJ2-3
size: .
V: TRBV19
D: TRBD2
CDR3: CASSITGLALRDTQYF
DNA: TGTGCCAGTAGTATCACGGGACTAGCGCTTCGGGATACGCAGTATTTT

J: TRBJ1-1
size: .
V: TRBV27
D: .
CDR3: CASSPAMRALVAFF
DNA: TGTGCCAGCAGCCCCGCTATGAGGGCCTTGGTGGCTTTCTTT